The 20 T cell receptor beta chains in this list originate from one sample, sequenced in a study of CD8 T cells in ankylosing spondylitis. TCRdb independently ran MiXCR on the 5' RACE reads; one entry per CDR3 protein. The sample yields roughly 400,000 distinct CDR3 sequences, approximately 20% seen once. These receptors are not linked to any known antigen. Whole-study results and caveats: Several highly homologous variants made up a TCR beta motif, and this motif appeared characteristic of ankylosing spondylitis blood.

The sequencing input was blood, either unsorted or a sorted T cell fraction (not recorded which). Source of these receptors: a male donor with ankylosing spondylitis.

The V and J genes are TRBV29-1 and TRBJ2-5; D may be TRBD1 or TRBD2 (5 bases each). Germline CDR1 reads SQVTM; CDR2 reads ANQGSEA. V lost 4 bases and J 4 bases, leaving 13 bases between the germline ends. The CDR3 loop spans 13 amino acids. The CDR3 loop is CSVGGRERETQYF. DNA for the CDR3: TGCAGCGTTGGAGGCAGGGAGCGAGAGACCCAGTACTTC.

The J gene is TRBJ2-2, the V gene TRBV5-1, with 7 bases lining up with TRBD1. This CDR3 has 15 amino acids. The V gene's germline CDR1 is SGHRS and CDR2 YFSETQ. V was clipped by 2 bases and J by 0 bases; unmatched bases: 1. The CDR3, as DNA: TGCGCCAGCAGCTTCGGGACAGCGAACACCGGGGAGCTGTTTTTT. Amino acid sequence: CASSFGTANTGELFF.

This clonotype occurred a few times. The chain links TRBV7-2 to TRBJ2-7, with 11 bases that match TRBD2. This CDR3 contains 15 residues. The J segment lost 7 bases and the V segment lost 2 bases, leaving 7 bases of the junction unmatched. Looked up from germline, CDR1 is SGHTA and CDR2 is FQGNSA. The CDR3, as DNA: TGTGCCAGCAGCTTAATAGCGGGAGGGCCCAGGGAGCAGTACTTC. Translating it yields CASSLIAGGPREQYF.

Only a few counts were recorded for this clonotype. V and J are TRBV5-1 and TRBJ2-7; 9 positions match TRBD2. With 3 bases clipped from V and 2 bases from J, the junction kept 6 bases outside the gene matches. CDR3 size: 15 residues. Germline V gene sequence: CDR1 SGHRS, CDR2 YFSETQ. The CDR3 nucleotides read TGCGCCAGCAGCTGGGGGACTAGCAGGGCCTACGAGCAGTACTTC. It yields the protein CASSWGTSRAYEQYF.

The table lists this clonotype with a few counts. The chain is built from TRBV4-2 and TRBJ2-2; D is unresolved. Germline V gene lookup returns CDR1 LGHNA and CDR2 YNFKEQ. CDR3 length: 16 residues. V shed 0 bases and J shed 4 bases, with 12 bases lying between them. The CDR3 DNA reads TGTGCCAGCAGCCAAGATAACCTAGATAGCACCGGGGAGCTGTTTTTT. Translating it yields CASSQDNLDSTGELFF.

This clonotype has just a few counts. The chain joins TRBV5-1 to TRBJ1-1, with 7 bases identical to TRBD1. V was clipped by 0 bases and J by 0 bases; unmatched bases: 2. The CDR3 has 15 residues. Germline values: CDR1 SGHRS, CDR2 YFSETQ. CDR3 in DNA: TGCGCCAGCAGCTTGGAAACAGGGGTGAACACTGAAGCTTTCTTT. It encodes CASSLETGVNTEAFF.

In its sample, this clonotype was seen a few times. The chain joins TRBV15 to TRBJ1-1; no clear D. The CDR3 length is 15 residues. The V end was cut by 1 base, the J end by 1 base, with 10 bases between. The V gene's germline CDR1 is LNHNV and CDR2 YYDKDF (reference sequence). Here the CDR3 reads CATSRASARNTEAFF. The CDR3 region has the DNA TGTGCCACCAGCAGAGCCTCGGCGAGGAACACTGAAGCTTTCTTT.

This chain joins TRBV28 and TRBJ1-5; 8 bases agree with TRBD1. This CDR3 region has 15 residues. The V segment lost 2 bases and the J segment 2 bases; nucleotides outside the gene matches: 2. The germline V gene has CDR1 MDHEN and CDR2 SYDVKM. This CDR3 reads CASSLEQGGNQPQHF. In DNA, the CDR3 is TGTGCCAGCAGTTTAGAACAGGGGGGCAATCAGCCCCAGCATTTT.

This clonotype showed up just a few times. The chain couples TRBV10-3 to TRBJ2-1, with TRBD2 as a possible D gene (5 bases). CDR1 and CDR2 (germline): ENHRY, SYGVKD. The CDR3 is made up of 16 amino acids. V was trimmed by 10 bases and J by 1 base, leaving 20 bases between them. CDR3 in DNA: TGTGCCAGCGTCGTAGGCGACTCGGGATCCTACAATGAGCAGTTCTTC. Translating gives CASVVGDSGSYNEQFF.

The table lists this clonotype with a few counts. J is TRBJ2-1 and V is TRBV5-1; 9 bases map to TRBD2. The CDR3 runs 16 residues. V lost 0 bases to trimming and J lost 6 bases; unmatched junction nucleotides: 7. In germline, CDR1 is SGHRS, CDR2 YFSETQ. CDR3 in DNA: TGCGCCAGCAGCTTGGTGGCGGGGGGGGGCCTCAATGAGCAGTTCTTC. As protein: CASSLVAGGGLNEQFF.

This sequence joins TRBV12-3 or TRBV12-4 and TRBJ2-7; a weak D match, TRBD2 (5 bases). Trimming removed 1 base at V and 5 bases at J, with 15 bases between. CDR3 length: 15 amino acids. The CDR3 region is CASSLGTGDGNEQYF. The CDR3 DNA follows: TGTGCCAGCAGTTTAGGGACGGGCGACGGGAACGAGCAGTACTTC.

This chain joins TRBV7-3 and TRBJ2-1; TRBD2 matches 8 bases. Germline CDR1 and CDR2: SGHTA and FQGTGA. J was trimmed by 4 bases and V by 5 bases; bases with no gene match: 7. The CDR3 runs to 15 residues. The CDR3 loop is CASSPIAGTYNEQFF. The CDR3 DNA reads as TGTGCCAGCAGCCCTATAGCGGGAACGTACAATGAGCAGTTCTTC.

CDR3 nucleotides: TGTGCCAGCAGTTTCGCCCTTTCTCTCTTGTGGGGTGCAGATACGCAGTATTTT. It yields the protein CASSFALSLLWGADTQYF. The rearrangement joins TRBV28 to TRBJ2-3, with D unresolved. This CDR3 region has 18 residues. V was trimmed by 3 bases and J by 4 bases, leaving 23 bases between them. Germline loops: CDR1 MDHEN, CDR2 SYDVKM.

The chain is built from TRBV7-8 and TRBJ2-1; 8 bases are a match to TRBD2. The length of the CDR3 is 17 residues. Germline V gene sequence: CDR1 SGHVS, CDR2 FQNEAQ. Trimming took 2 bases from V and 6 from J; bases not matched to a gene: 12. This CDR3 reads CASSLNSGGLQFNEQFF. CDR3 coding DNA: TGTGCCAGCAGCTTAAACAGCGGGGGCCTCCAGTTCAATGAGCAGTTCTTC. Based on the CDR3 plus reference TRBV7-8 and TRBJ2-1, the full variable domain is GAGVSQSPRYKVAKRGQDVALRCDPISGHVSLFWYQQALGQGPEFLTYFQNEAQLDKSGLPSDRFFAERPEGSVSTLKIQRTQQEDSAVYLCASSLNSGGLQFNEQFFGPGTRLTVL.

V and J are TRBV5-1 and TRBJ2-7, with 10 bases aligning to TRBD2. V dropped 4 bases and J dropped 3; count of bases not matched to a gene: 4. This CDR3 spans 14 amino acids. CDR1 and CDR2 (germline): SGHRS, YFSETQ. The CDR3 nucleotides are TGCGCCAGCAGCCGGACTAGCGGATTCTACGAGCAGTACTTC. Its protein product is CASSRTSGFYEQYF.

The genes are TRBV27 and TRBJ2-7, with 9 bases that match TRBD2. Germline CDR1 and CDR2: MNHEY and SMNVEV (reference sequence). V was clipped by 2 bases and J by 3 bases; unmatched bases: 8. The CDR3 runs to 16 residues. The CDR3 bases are TGTGCCAGCAGTTTACTGCTAGCGGGATTCATCTACGAGCAGTACTTC. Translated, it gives CASSLLLAGFIYEQYF.

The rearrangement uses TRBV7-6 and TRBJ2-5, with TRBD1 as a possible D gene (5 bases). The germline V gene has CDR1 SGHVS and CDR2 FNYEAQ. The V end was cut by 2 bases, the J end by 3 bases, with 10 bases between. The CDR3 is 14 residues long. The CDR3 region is CASSLYDREETQYF. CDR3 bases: TGTGCCAGCAGCTTATATGACAGAGAAGAGACCCAGTACTTC.

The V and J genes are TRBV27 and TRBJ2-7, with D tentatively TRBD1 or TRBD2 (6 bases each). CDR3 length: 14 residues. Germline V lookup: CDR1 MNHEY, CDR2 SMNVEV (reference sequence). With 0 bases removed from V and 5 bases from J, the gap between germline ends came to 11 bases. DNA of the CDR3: TGTGCCAGCAGTTTATCGGTCGGGGGCAACGAGCAGTACTTC. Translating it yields CASSLSVGGNEQYF.

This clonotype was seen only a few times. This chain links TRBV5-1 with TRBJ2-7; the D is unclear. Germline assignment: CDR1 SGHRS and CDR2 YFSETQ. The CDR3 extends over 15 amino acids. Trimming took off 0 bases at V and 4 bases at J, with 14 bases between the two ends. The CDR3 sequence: CASSLVGQSLYEQYF. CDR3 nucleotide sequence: TGCGCCAGCAGCTTGGTTGGGCAGAGTTTGTACGAGCAGTACTTC. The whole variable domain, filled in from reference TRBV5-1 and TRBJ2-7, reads KAGVTQTPRYLIKTRGQQVTLSCSPISGHRSVSWYQQTPGQGLQFLFEYFSETQRNKGNFPGRFSGRQFSNSRSEMNVSTLELGDSALYLCASSLVGQSLYEQYFGPGTRLTVT.

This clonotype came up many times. The chain's CDR3 is CASTNNEQFF. In DNA form, the CDR3 reads TGTGCCAGCACCAACAATGAGCAGTTCTTC. The chain carries TRBV12-3 or TRBV12-4 and TRBJ2-1; the D is unclear. Trimming took off 7 bases at V and 5 bases at J, with 3 bases between the two ends. The length of the CDR3 is 10 residues.